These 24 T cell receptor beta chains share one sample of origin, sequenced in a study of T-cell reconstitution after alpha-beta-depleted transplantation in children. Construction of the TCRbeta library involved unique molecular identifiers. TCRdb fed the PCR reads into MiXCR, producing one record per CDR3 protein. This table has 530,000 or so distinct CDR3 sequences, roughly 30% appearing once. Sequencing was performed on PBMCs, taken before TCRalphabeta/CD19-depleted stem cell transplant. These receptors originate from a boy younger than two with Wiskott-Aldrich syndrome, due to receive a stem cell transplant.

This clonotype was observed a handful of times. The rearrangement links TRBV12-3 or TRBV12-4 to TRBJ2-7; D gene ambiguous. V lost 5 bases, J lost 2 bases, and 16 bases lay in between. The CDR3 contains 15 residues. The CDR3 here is CASSPPGYKTYEQYF. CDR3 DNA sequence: TGTGCCAGCAGTCCCCCCGGCTACAAAACCTACGAGCAGTACTTC.

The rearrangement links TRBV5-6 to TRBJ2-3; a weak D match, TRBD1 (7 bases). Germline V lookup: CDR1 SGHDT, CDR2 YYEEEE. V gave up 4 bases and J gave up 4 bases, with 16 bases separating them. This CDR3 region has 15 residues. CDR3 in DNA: TGTGCCAGCAGCAGTACCCCCAGGGGGGCAGATACGCAGTATTTT. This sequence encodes CASSSTPRGADTQYF.

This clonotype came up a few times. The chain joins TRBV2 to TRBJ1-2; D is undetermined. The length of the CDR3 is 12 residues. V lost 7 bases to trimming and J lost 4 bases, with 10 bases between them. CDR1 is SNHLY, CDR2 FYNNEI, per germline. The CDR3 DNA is TGTGCCAGCACCCAGGAAAGCTATGGCTACACCTTC. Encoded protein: CASTQESYGYTF.

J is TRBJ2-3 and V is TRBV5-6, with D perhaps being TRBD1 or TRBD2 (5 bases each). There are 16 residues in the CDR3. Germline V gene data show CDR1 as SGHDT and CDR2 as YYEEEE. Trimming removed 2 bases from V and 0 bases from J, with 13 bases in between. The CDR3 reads CASSLPGRKSTDTQYF. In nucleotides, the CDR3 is TGTGCCAGCAGCTTACCGGGACGGAAGAGCACAGATACGCAGTATTTT.

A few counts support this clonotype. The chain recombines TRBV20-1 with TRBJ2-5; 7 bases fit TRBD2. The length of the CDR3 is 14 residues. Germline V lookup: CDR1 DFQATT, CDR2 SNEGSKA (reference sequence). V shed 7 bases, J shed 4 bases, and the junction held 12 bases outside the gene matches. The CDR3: CSGAKRGVVETQYF. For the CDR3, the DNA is TGCAGTGGTGCTAAACGGGGGGTCGTAGAGACCCAGTACTTC.

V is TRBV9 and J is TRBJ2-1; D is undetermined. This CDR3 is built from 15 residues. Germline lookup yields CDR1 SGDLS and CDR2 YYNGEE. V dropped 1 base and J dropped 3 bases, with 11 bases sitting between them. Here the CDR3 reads CASSVRAQNYNEQFF. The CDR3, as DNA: TGTGCCAGCAGCGTAAGAGCACAGAACTACAATGAGCAGTTCTTC.

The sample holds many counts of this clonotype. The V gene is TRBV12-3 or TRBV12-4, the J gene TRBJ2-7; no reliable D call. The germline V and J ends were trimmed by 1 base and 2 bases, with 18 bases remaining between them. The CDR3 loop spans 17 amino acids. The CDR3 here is CASSLGLLSGITYEQYF. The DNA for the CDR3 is TGTGCCAGCAGTTTAGGTTTACTTTCGGGCATTACCTACGAGCAGTACTTC.

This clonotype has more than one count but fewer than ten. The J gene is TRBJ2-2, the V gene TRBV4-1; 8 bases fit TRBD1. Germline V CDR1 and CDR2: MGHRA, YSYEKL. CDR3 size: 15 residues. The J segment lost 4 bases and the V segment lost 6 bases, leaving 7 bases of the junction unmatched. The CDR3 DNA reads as TGCGCCAGCAGAATTCAGGGGGCGGTCACCGGGGAGCTGTTTTTT. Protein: CASRIQGAVTGELFF.

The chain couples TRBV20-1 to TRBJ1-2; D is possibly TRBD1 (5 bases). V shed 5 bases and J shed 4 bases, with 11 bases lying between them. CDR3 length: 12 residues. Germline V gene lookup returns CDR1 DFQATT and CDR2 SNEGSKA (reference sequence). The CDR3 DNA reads TGCAGTGCTGTGGGACCGGTCTATGGCTACACCTTC. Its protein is CSAVGPVYGYTF.

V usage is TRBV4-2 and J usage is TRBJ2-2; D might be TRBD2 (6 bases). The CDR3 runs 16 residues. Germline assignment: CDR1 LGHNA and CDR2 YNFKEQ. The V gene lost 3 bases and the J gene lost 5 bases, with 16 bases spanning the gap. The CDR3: CASSQPEGSGTGELFF. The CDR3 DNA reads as TGTGCCAGCAGCCAGCCGGAGGGTTCGGGAACCGGGGAGCTGTTTTTT.

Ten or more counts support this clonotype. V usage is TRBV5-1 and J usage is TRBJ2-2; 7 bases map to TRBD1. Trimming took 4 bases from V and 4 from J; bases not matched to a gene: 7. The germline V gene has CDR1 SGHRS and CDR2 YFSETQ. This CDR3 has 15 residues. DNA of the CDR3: TGCGCCAGCAGCCAGTGGGGGACAGTCACCGGGGAGCTGTTTTTT. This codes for CASSQWGTVTGELFF.

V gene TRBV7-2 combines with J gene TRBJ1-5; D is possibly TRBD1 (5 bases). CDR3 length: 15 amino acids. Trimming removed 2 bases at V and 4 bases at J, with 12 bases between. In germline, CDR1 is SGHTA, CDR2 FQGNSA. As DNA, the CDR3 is TGTGCCAGCAGCTTACTAGGGGTGATGAATCAGCCCCAGCATTTT. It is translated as CASSLLGVMNQPQHF.

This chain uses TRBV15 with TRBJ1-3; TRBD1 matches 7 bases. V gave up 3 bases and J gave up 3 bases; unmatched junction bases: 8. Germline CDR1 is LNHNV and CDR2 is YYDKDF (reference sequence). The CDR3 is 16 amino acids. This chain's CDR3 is CATSRRATGVGNTIYF. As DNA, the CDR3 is TGTGCCACCAGCAGGAGGGCCACAGGGGTTGGAAACACCATATATTTT. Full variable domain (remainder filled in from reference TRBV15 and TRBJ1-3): DAMVIQNPRYQVTQFGKPVTLSCSQTLNHNVMYWYQQKSSQAPKLLFHYYDKDFNNEADTPDNFQSRRPNTSFCFLDIRSPGLGDTAMYLCATSRRATGVGNTIYFGEGSWLTVV.

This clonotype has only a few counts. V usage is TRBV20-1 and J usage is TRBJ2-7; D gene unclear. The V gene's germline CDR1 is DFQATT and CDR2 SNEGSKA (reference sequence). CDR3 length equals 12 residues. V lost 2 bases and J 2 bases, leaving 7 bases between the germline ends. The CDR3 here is CSARNGPYEQYF. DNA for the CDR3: TGCAGTGCTAGAAACGGTCCCTACGAGCAGTACTTC.

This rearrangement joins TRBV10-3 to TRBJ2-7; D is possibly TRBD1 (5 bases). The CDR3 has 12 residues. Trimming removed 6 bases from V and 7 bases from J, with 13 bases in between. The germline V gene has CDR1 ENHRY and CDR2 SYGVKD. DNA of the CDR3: TGTGCCATCAGCCAACAGGTGGAAGAGCAGTACTTC. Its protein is CAISQQVEEQYF.

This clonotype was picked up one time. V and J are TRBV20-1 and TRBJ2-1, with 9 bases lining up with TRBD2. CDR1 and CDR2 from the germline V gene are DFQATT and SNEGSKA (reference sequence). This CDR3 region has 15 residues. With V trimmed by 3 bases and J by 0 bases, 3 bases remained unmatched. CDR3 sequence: CSASVLAGSYNEQFF. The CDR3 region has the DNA TGCAGTGCTAGTGTACTAGCGGGCTCCTACAATGAGCAGTTCTTC.

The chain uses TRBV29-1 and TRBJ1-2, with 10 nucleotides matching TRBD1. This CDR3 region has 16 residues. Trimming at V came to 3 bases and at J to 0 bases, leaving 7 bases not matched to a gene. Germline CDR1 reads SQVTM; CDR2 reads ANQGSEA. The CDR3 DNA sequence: TGCAGCGTTGATGCCGGACAGGGGGAAGCTAACTATGGCTACACCTTC. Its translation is CSVDAGQGEANYGYTF.

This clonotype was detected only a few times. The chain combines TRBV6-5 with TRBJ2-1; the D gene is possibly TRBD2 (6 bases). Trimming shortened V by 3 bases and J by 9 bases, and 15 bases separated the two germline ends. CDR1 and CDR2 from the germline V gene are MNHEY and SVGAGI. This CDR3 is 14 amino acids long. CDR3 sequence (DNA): TGTGCCAGCAGTTATCTCGGGGGAGCCGGTGAGCAGTTCTTC. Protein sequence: CASSYLGGAGEQFF.

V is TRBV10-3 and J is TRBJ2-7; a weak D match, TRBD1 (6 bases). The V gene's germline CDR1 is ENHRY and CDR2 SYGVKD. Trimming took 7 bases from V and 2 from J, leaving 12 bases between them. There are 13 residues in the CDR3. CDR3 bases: TGTGCCATCAATGCAGGGGACGCCTACGAGCAGTACTTC. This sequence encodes CAINAGDAYEQYF.

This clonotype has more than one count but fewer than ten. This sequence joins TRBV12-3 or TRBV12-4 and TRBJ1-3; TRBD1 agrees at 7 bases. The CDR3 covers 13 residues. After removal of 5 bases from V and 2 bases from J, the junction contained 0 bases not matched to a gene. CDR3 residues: CASSGTAGNTIYF. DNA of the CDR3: TGTGCCAGCAGTGGGACAGCTGGAAACACCATATATTTT.

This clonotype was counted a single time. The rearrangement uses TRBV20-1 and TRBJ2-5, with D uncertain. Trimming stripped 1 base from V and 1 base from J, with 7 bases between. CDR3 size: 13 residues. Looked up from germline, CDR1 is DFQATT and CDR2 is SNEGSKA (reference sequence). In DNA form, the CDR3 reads TGCAGTGCTAGAGGCAGTTTCCAAGAGACCCAGTACTTC. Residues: CSARGSFQETQYF.

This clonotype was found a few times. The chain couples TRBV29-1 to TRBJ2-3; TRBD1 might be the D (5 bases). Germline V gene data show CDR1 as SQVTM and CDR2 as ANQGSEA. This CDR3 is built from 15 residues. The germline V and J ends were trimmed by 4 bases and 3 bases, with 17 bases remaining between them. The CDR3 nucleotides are TGCAGCGTTGGAGGTCCAGGGTGGGTGACAGATACGCAGTATTTT. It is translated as CSVGGPGWVTDTQYF.

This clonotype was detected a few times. This chain's CDR3 is CASSSDRASMTDTQYF. The CDR3 DNA follows: TGTGCCAGCAGCTCGGACAGGGCCTCGATGACAGATACGCAGTATTTT. The chain uses TRBV5-6 and TRBJ2-3; 8 bases fit TRBD1. The CDR3 loop spans 16 amino acids. Germline assignment: CDR1 SGHDT and CDR2 YYEEEE. V trimming: 3 bases; J trimming: 3 bases; junction bases outside the gene matches: 9.

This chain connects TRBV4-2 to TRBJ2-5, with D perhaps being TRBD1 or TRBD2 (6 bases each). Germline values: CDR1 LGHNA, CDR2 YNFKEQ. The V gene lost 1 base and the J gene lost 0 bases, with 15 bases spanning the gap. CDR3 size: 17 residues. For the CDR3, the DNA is TGTGCCAGCAGCCAAGTCTTTGGAGGGGGTCACCAAGAGACCCAGTACTTC. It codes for CASSQVFGGGHQETQYF.